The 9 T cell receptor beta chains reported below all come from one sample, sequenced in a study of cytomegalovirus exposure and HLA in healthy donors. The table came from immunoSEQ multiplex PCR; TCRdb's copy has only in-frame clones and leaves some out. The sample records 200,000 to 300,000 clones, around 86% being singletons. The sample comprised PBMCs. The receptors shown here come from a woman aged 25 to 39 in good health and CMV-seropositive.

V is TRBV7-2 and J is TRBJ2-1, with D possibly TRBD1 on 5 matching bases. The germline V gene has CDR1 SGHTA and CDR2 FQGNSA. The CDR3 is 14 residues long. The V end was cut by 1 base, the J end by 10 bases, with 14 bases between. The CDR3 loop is CASSLGGSYREQFF. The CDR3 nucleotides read TGTGCCAGCAGCTTAGGCGGCAGTTACAGGGAGCAGTTCTTC.

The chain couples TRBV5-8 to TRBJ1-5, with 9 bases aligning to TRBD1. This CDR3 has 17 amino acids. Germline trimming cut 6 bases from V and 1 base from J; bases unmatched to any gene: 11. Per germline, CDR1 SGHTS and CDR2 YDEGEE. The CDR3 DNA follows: TGTGCCAGCATAGGACAGGGGCTACTTTTAAGCAATCAGCCCCAGCATTTT. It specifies CASIGQGLLLSNQPQHF. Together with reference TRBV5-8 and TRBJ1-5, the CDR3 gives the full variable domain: EAGVTQSPTHLIKTRGQQATLRCSPISGHTSVYWYQQALGLGLQFLLWYDEGEERNRGNFPPRFSGRQFPNYSSELNVNALELEDSALYLCASIGQGLLLSNQPQHFGDGTRLSIL.

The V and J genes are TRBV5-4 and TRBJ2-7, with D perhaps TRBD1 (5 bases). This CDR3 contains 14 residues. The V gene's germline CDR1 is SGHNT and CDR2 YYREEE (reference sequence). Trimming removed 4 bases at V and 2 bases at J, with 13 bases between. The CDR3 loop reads CASSAGQGPYEQYF. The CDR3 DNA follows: TGTGCCAGCAGCGCAGGGCAGGGTCCCTACGAGCAGTACTTC.

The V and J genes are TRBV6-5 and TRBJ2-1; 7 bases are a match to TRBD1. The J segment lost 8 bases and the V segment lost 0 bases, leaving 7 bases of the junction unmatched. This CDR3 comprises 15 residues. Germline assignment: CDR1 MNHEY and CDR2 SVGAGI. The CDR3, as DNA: TGTGCCAGCAGTTACTCGCCACCAGGGGGTTATGAGCAGTTCTTC. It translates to CASSYSPPGGYEQFF.

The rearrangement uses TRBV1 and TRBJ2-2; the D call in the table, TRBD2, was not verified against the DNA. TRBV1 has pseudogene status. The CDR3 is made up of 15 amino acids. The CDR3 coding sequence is TGCACCAGCAGCCCCCTCGTCGGGTTCACCGGGGAGCTGTTTTTT. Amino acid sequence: CTSSPLVGFTGELFF.

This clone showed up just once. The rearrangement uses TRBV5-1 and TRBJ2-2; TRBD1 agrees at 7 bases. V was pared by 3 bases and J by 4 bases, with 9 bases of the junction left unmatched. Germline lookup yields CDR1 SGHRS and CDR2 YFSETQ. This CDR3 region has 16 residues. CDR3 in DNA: TGCGCCAGCAGCTATCAAGCCTACAGGGGCACCGGGGAGCTGTTTTTT. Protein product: CASSYQAYRGTGELFF.

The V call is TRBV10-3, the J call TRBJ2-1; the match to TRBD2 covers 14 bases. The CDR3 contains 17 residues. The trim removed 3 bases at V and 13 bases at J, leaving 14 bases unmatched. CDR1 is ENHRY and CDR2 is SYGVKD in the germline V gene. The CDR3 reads CAISEYETSGRAADQFF. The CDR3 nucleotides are TGTGCCATCAGTGAATATGAGACTAGCGGGAGGGCCGCTGATCAGTTCTTC.

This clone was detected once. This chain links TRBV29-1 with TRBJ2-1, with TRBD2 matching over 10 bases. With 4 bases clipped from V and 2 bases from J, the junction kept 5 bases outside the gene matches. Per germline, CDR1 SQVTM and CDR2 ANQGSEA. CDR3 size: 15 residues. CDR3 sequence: CSVGDTSGTYNEQFF. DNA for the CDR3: TGCAGCGTTGGAGATACTAGCGGGACCTACAATGAGCAGTTCTTC.

The CDR3 nucleotides read TGTGCCAGTACACCCAACAGGAAACCCATGGGGTACAATGAGCAGTTCTTC. It specifies CASTPNRKPMGYNEQFF. The chain recombines TRBV19 with TRBJ2-1, with D perhaps matching TRBD1 (5 bases). V lost 7 bases and J lost 4, with 23 bases in between. This CDR3 contains 17 residues. The V gene's germline CDR1 is LNHDA and CDR2 SQIVND (reference sequence).